The next 18 T cell receptor beta chains were all read from a single sample in a study of blood T cells in healthy people across ages. Then a second PCR, running about 6 to 11 cycles, was carried out with a sample-barcoded 5' primer and a J-beta primer mix. TCRdb ran MiXCR on the 5' RACE reads and lists one entry per CDR3 protein. The sample has hundreds of thousands of distinct CDR3 sequences, around 50% seen once. The sequenced sample was blood. The receptors here all came from a woman aged 80 or over in good health.

This clonotype was detected a few times. CDR3 residues: CSARPLTSGEGYNEQYF. The CDR3 DNA sequence: TGCAGTGCTAGACCACTCACTAGCGGGGAGGGGTACAATGAGCAGTACTTC. This chain joins TRBV20-1 and TRBJ2-5; 10 nucleotides agree with TRBD2. This CDR3 comprises 17 residues. J lost 11 bases, V lost 2 bases, and 20 bases had no gene match. Germline V lookup: CDR1 DFQATT, CDR2 SNEGSKA (reference sequence).

The V call is TRBV29-1, the J call TRBJ2-1, with unresolved D. CDR1 and CDR2 from the germline V gene are SQVTM and ANQGSEA. This CDR3 is 11 amino acids long. V was trimmed by 8 bases and J by 3 bases, leaving 8 bases between them. The CDR3 DNA sequence: TGCAGCCCCATCCTCTACAATGAGCAGTTCTTC. Its translation: CSPILYNEQFF.

This clonotype was counted many times. V usage is TRBV7-2 and J usage is TRBJ2-1; unclear D gene. The CDR3 consists of 12 residues. V lost 5 bases and J lost 10, with 12 bases in between. The germline V gene has CDR1 SGHTA and CDR2 FQGNSA. CDR3 sequence reads: CASSNNSPEQFF. CDR3 DNA sequence: TGTGCCAGCAGCAATAATTCCCCGGAGCAGTTCTTC.

As concerns this clonotype: The junction differs from germline at one of its ends, possibly a read error. The CDR3 here is CASNLISSTDTEYF. The CDR3 DNA reads TGTGCCAGCAACCTTATATCGAGCACAGATACGGAGTATTTT. The chain joins TRBV12-3 or TRBV12-4 to TRBJ2-3; D gene uncertain. CDR3 length equals 14 residues.

Concerning this clonotype: This sequence may be a read error, since a much larger clone differs from it by one base. The chain links TRBV3-1 to TRBJ2-1; possible D gene TRBD2, 6 bases. This CDR3 spans 12 amino acids. CDR1 and CDR2 (germline): LGHDT, YNNKEL (reference sequence). V dropped 1 base and J dropped 10 bases, with 8 bases sitting between them. The CDR3 DNA follows: TGTGCCAGCAGCCAAGGGGACTGGGAGCAGTTCTTC. Its protein product is CASSQGDWEQFF.

This clonotype was counted between two and nine times. This chain links TRBV12-3 or TRBV12-4 with TRBJ1-2, with D maybe TRBD1 (5 bases). V lost 0 bases and J 7 bases, leaving 15 bases between the germline ends. The CDR3 has 15 residues. The CDR3 DNA sequence: TGTGCCAGCAGTTTAGCTGGGACCGCGGTGGGTGGCTACACCTTC. It encodes CASSLAGTAVGGYTF.

This clonotype has ten or more counts. The chain combines TRBV11-2 with TRBJ1-1, with 7 nucleotides matching TRBD1. Germline CDR1 and CDR2: SGHAT and FQNNGV. This CDR3 has 13 amino acids. The V gene end was trimmed by 3 bases and the J gene end by 5 bases; junction bases not matched to a gene: 3. In nucleotides, the CDR3 is TGTGCCAGCAGCTTGACAGGGCGGACTGAAGCTTTCTTT. It codes for CASSLTGRTEAFF.

This clonotype was seen more than once but under ten times. The V and J genes are TRBV5-1 and TRBJ1-4; possible D gene TRBD1, 6 bases. Trimming shortened V by 5 bases and J by 8 bases, and 16 bases separated the two germline ends. Germline CDR1 and CDR2: SGHRS and YFSETQ. The CDR3 loop spans 14 amino acids. This chain's CDR3 is CASSSVGGGEKLFF. Here the CDR3 DNA reads TGCGCCAGCAGTTCGGTGGGGGGCGGAGAAAAACTGTTTTTT.

The CDR3 spells CASSWTGPTYNEQFF. The CDR3 DNA is TGCGCCAGCAGCTGGACAGGTCCTACCTACAATGAGCAGTTCTTC. The chain uses TRBV5-1 and TRBJ2-1, with 7 bases aligning to TRBD1. Germline V gene data show CDR1 as SGHRS and CDR2 as YFSETQ. CDR3 length equals 15 residues. The ends lost 3 bases at V and 2 bases at J; junction bases unmatched: 5.

V and J are TRBV20-1 and TRBJ2-1, with D perhaps matching TRBD2 (5 bases). This CDR3 is 15 amino acids long. Germline assignment: CDR1 DFQATT and CDR2 SNEGSKA (reference sequence). V lost 5 bases to trimming and J lost 10 bases, with 24 bases between them. The CDR3 DNA follows: TGCAGTGCTGAGGGTGGACTCCGCTGGAACTACGAGCAGTTCTTC. Its translation: CSAEGGLRWNYEQFF.

The genes are TRBV20-1 and TRBJ1-4; D not certain. In germline, CDR1 is DFQATT, CDR2 SNEGSKA (reference sequence). The CDR3 loop spans 16 amino acids. The V and J ends lost 0 bases and 0 bases respectively, with 11 bases between them. The CDR3 DNA follows: TGCAGTGCTAGAGATTTCCAGCTTGCAACTAATGAAAAACTGTTTTTT. This gives the protein CSARDFQLATNEKLFF.

The J gene is TRBJ2-5, the V gene TRBV18; the D is unclear. V was clipped by 5 bases and J by 5 bases, with 9 bases between them. Germline CDR1 and CDR2: KGHSH and LQKENI. There are 12 residues in the CDR3. The DNA of the CDR3 is TGTGCCAGCTCAAACTCCCGGGAGACCCAGTACTTC. This codes for CASSNSRETQYF.

This clonotype was seen at least ten times. The chain has TRBV2 and TRBJ2-3; 8 positions match TRBD2. This CDR3 spans 14 amino acids. The germline V gene has CDR1 SNHLY and CDR2 FYNNEI. The V and J ends lost 4 bases and 5 bases, in that order; junction bases with no gene match: 5. CDR3 residues: CASSVTAGGDTQYF. The CDR3 DNA reads TGTGCCAGCAGTGTAACGGCGGGGGGAGATACGCAGTATTTT.

This clonotype was seen ten or more times. The V and J genes are TRBV4-1 and TRBJ2-4; 9 bases line up with TRBD2. Losses at the gene ends were 0 bases for V and 2 bases for J; bases not matched to a gene: 17. The CDR3 covers 21 residues. In germline, CDR1 is MGHRA, CDR2 YSYEKL. CDR3: CASSQDNAGGPSLRTKNIQYF. CDR3 nucleotides: TGCGCCAGCAGCCAAGATAACGCGGGAGGGCCATCCCTTCGGACCAAAAACATTCAGTACTTC.

This clonotype appeared many times. The J gene is TRBJ2-1, the V gene TRBV7-2; unclear D gene. The germline gives CDR1 SGHTA, CDR2 FQGNSA. V gave up 3 bases and J gave up 8 bases, with 14 bases separating them. The CDR3 runs to 14 residues. The CDR3 DNA reads TGTGCCAGCAGCTTTACTCGATGGGGATATGAGCAGTTCTTC. This gives the protein CASSFTRWGYEQFF. The complete variable domain, with remaining parts taken from reference TRBV7-2 and TRBJ2-1, reads GAGVSQSPSNKVTEKGKDVELRCDPISGHTALYWYRQSLGQGLEFLIYFQGNSAPDKSGLPSDRFSAERTGGSVSTLTIQRTQQEDSAVYLCASSFTRWGYEQFFGPGTRLTVL.

This clonotype was recorded a few times. V and J are TRBV27 and TRBJ2-3, with 8 bases identical to TRBD2. Germline values: CDR1 MNHEY, CDR2 SMNVEV (reference sequence). V lost 6 bases to trimming and J lost 1 base; unmatched junction nucleotides: 9. This CDR3 spans 16 amino acids. The CDR3 coding sequence is TGTGCCAGCAGGGGCGTGTTGACTAGCGGCACAGATACGCAGTATTTT. It codes for CASRGVLTSGTDTQYF.

This clonotype was seen ten or more times. The gene calls are TRBV15 and TRBJ2-5; the match to TRBD2 covers 7 bases. Germline trimming cut 4 bases from V and 2 bases from J; bases unmatched to any gene: 4. Per the germline V gene, CDR1 is LNHNV and CDR2 is YYDKDF (reference sequence). The CDR3 length is 14 residues. This CDR3 is CATSIGLEQETQYF. The CDR3 DNA reads TGTGCCACCAGCATAGGACTAGAGCAAGAGACCCAGTACTTC.

The chain is built from TRBV4-1 and TRBJ2-3, with 11 bases aligning to TRBD2. The V gene's germline CDR1 is MGHRA and CDR2 YSYEKL. CDR3 length equals 12 residues. Trimming removed 0 bases from V and 13 bases from J; junction bases left unmatched: 0. CDR3 protein: CASSQETSGKYF. In DNA form, the CDR3 reads TGCGCCAGCAGCCAAGAGACTAGCGGGAAGTATTTT.